The 19 T cell receptor beta chains reported below all come from one sample, sequenced in a study of T cell repertoires in cytomegalovirus infection. TCRdb used MiXCR to reprocess the reads, holding one entry per CDR3 protein. The table includes roughly 760,000 distinct CDR3 sequences, roughly a third detected once. Sequences were obtained from PBMCs. These receptor sequences come from a human donor in good health (CMV status not recorded). Some clones in this sample may be carry-over from other donors' samples.

This clonotype was counted a few times. The chain is built from TRBV6-6 and TRBJ1-2; D remains ambiguous. Germline lookup yields CDR1 MNHNY and CDR2 SVGAGI (reference sequence). The CDR3 extends over 14 amino acids. V was cut by 0 bases and J by 7 bases, with 12 bases left in between. CDR3 coding DNA: TGTGCCAGCAGTTACTCTAGGAGGTCGGGTGGCTACACCTTC. This sequence encodes CASSYSRRSGGYTF.

Points on this clonotype: Relative to the germline gene, one junction end is altered; a read error may explain this. This chain uses TRBV10-3 with TRBJ2-5; D is unclear. The length of the CDR3 is 11 residues. The V gene's germline CDR1 is ENHRY and CDR2 SYGVKD. CDR3 coding DNA: TGTGCCATCAGCTCCAATACTAACCTCCTGTTC. Translation gives CAISSNTNLLF.

This clonotype has just a few counts. This rearrangement joins TRBV7-3 to TRBJ2-1, with 16 bases that match TRBD2. Trimming took 4 bases from V and 1 from J; bases not matched to a gene: 7. Germline-derived CDR1 and CDR2 are SGHTA and FQGTGA. This CDR3 contains 19 residues. This chain's CDR3 is CASSSAGTSGGESYNEQFF. The CDR3 DNA reads as TGTGCCAGCAGCTCCGCCGGGACTAGCGGGGGGGAATCCTACAATGAGCAGTTCTTC.

The chain joins TRBV28 to TRBJ2-7; the match to TRBD2 covers 9 bases. Germline trimming cut 2 bases from V and 9 bases from J; bases unmatched to any gene: 11. This CDR3 is 15 amino acids long. Germline values: CDR1 MDHEN, CDR2 SYDVKM. The CDR3 DNA reads TGTGCCAGCAGTTTAGTACCAGCGGGAGGTGGGGGGCAGTACTTC. It codes for CASSLVPAGGGGQYF.

The chain joins TRBV7-8 to TRBJ2-1; 9 bases agree with TRBD2. J gave up 2 bases and V 1 base, and 12 bases lay outside the gene matches. The CDR3 spans 19 residues. Germline V gene sequence: CDR1 SGHVS, CDR2 FQNEAQ. The CDR3 sequence is CASSLGMGGGDSPYNEQFF. The CDR3 nucleotides are TGTGCCAGCAGCTTAGGAATGGGCGGGGGGGATTCCCCCTACAATGAGCAGTTCTTC.

This clonotype was counted a few times. The V gene is TRBV6-5, the J gene TRBJ2-2, with D perhaps TRBD2 (5 bases). The CDR3 extends over 16 amino acids. V was pared by 4 bases and J by 4 bases, with 16 bases between. Germline CDR1 reads MNHEY; CDR2 reads SVGAGI. DNA of the CDR3: TGTGCCAGCAGTTTCCGGGGAAAAGGAATCACCGGGGAGCTGTTTTTT. It yields the protein CASSFRGKGITGELFF.

This clonotype came up a few times. The chain carries TRBV7-3 and TRBJ1-6; TRBD1 agrees at 8 bases. The CDR3 loop spans 14 amino acids. V gave up 5 bases and J gave up 7 bases; unmatched junction bases: 4. The germline V gene encodes CDR1 SGHTA and CDR2 FQGTGA. CDR3 loop: CASSEQGVNSPLHF. The CDR3 coding sequence is TGTGCCAGCAGCGAACAGGGGGTGAATTCACCCCTCCACTTT.

The chain is built from TRBV12-3 or TRBV12-4 and TRBJ2-3, with TRBD2 as a possible D gene (5 bases). The CDR3 has 13 residues. V was shortened by 10 bases and J by 2 bases, with 13 bases between the two germline ends. The CDR3 region is CATRPGSTDTQYF. CDR3 sequence (DNA): TGTGCCACCCGCCCGGGGTCCACAGATACGCAGTATTTT.

The rearrangement uses TRBV6-1 and TRBJ2-1; the D gene is possibly TRBD2 (5 bases). Germline assignment: CDR1 MNHNS and CDR2 SASEGT. CDR3 size: 12 residues. V lost 3 bases, J lost 14 bases, and 14 bases lay in between. DNA for the CDR3: TGTGCCAGCAGTGATTGGGCCTCGGAGGAGTTCTTC. It yields the protein CASSDWASEEFF.

The chain carries TRBV19 and TRBJ2-2, with TRBD1 matching 12 bases. CDR3 length equals 15 residues. Germline lookup yields CDR1 LNHDA and CDR2 SQIVND (reference sequence). Trimming cost V 7 bases and J 6 bases; bases outside gene matches: 6. CDR3 amino acids: CASIGGQGAAGELFF. CDR3 sequence (DNA): TGTGCCAGTATCGGGGGACAGGGGGCCGCCGGGGAGCTGTTTTTT.

This clonotype was observed at least ten times. A read error may explain this, as a much larger clone is one base away. The chain employs TRBV7-9 and TRBJ2-7; unclear D gene. Germline V gene sequence: CDR1 SEHNR, CDR2 FQNEAQ (reference sequence). This CDR3 contains 12 residues. V lost 1 base and J lost 5, with 6 bases in between. The DNA of the CDR3 is TGTGCCAGCAGCTTAGATGGCCACGAGCAGTACTTC. Its protein is CASSLDGHEQYF.

The chain combines TRBV11-3 with TRBJ2-3; 12 bases match TRBD2. This CDR3 has 15 residues. Germline trimming cut 5 bases from V and 4 bases from J; bases unmatched to any gene: 4. CDR1 is SGHNT and CDR2 is YENEEA in the germline V gene. CDR3 sequence reads: CASSHGTSGSDTQYF. CDR3 in DNA: TGTGCCAGCAGCCACGGGACTAGCGGGTCAGATACGCAGTATTTT.

The genes are TRBV7-9 and TRBJ2-1; 9 bases line up with TRBD2. The CDR3 runs to 15 residues. The germline V gene encodes CDR1 SEHNR and CDR2 FQNEAQ (reference sequence). V dropped 3 bases and J dropped 5; count of bases not matched to a gene: 5. CDR3 region: CASSFHSGRDNEQFF. DNA of the CDR3: TGTGCCAGCAGCTTCCATAGCGGGAGAGACAATGAGCAGTTCTTC.

The CDR3 sequence: CASSQNEVVWGETQYF. Written as DNA, the CDR3 is TGCGCCAGCAGCCAAAATGAGGTGGTATGGGGAGAGACCCAGTACTTC. This rearrangement joins TRBV4-1 to TRBJ2-5, with unresolved D. V lost 2 bases to trimming and J lost 4 bases, with 17 bases between them. Germline loops: CDR1 MGHRA, CDR2 YSYEKL. The length of the CDR3 is 16 residues.

The chain carries TRBV12-3 or TRBV12-4 and TRBJ2-2; possibly TRBD1 for D (6 bases). V lost 7 bases, J lost 3 bases, and 12 bases lay in between. The length of the CDR3 is 14 residues. The CDR3, as DNA: TGTGCCAGCAATGCAGGGGCCTACACCGGGGAGCTGTTTTTT. Its protein is CASNAGAYTGELFF.

Details on this clonotype: At one of its ends the junction is not consistent with the germline gene, which may arise from a read error. J is TRBJ2-3 and V is TRBV6-5; D possibly matches TRBD1 or TRBD2 (6 bases each). This CDR3 is built from 18 residues. Looked up from germline, CDR1 is MNHEY and CDR2 is SVGAGI. The CDR3 is CARSYSGASGPYTDTQYF. In nucleotides, the CDR3 is TGTGCCCGCAGTTACTCGGGGGCGTCCGGTCCCTACACAGATACGCAGTATTTT.

Many counts were recorded for this clonotype. The V and J genes are TRBV7-2 and TRBJ2-3, with 11 bases aligning to TRBD2. CDR1 SGHTA and CDR2 FQGNSA come from the germline V gene. V was pared by 6 bases and J by 2 bases, with 1 base of the junction left unmatched. The CDR3 runs to 14 residues. CDR3 sequence (DNA): TGTGCCAGCAGACTAGCGGGGGACACAGATACGCAGTATTTT. Protein product: CASRLAGDTDTQYF.

The chain is built from TRBV29-1 and TRBJ1-5; the D is unclear. CDR3 length: 15 residues. V dropped 4 bases and J dropped 0 bases, with 13 bases sitting between them. The germline gives CDR1 SQVTM, CDR2 ANQGSEA. CDR3 nucleotide sequence: TGCAGCGTTGTACTTTCTACACATAGCAATCAGCCCCAGCATTTT. Amino acids: CSVVLSTHSNQPQHF.

The chain links TRBV27 to TRBJ2-7; 7 nucleotides align to TRBD1. This CDR3 is built from 14 residues. V was pared by 3 bases and J by 4 bases, with 6 bases of the junction left unmatched. CDR1 is MNHEY, CDR2 SMNVEV, per germline (reference sequence). For the CDR3, the DNA is TGTGCCAGCAGTTTGCAACAGGGGTCTTACGAGCAGTACTTC. Translation gives CASSLQQGSYEQYF.